This T cell receptor beta chain derives from a study of cytomegalovirus exposure and HLA in healthy donors. Turning to this clone: Its antigen is as yet unknown.

Regarding the study as a whole: Among TCR beta chains of equal frequency, HLA-associated ones were more clonally expanded in a later analysis. V- and J-gene trimming of TCR beta was linked (in a later analysis) to a missense DCLRE1C variant. Among CMV-associated TCR beta chains, most appeared HLA-restricted in a later analysis. In presence/absence analyses, roughly uniform sequencing depth across donors was assumed.

The PCR made use of 60 Vbeta and 13 Jbeta primers. Clones were sequenced by immunoSEQ multiplex PCR, and TCRdb holds only the in-frame ones, with some missing. The sample includes about 160,000 clones, around 72% of them seen just once. The CDR3 runs to 16 residues. V lost 2 bases and J lost 7; bases outside the gene matches: 6. CDR1 is SEHNR and CDR2 is FQNEAQ in the germline V gene (reference sequence). The gene calls are TRBV7-9 and TRBJ2-1; TRBD2 matches at 12 bases. The sequence was obtained from a female donor in good health and CMV-seronegative. The sequenced sample was PBMCs. CDR3 residues: CASSLSSGRARNEQFF. In DNA, the CDR3 is TGTGCCAGCAGCTTATCTAGCGGGAGGGCTAGAAATGAGCAGTTCTTC.